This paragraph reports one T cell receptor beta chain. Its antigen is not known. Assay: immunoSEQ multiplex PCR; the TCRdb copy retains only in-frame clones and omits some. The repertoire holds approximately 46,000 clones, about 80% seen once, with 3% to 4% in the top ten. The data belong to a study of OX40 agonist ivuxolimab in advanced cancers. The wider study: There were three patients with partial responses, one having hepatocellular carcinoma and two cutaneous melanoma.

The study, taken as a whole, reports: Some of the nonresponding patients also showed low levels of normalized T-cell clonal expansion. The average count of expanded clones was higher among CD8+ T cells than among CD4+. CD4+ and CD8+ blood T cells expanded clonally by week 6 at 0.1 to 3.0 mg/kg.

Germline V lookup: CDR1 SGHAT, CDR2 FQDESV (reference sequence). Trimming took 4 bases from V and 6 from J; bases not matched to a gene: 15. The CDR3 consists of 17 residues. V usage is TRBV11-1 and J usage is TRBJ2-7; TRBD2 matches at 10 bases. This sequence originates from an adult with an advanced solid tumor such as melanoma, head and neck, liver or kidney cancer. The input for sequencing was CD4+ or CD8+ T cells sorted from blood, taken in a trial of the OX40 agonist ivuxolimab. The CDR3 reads CASSSSLGLADRGEQYF. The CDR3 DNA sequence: TGTGCCAGCAGCTCCTCTCTCGGACTAGCGGACAGAGGCGAGCAGTACTTC.